The 30 T cell receptor beta chains given below trace back to one sample, sequenced in a study of cytomegalovirus exposure and HLA in healthy donors (dated by TCRdb to 2017 to 2019). Library preparation was by the immunoSEQ multiplex PCR assay. For the multiplex PCR, a mixture combining 60 forward primers for TCR Vbeta segments and 13 reverse primers for TCR Jbeta segments was used. This is the immuneACCESS table as TCRdb keeps it, with only in-frame sequences that have V and J called. A part of the clones is gone; compared with another copy, unresolved V genes explain less than half, and the rest is unexplained. This sample holds some 110,000 clones; about 76% were observed only once. The ten largest account for 3% to 5% of the sample. The specimen was PBMCs. These receptors were taken from a woman aged 25 to 39 in good health and CMV-seronegative.

This chain connects TRBV6-6 to TRBJ2-7, with D perhaps matching TRBD2 (6 bases). Germline loops: CDR1 MNHNY, CDR2 SVGAGI (reference sequence). CDR3 size: 13 residues. The V end lost 4 bases, the J end lost 1 base, and 8 bases lay between the germline ends. CDR3 region: CASSFGLSYEQYF. In nucleotides, the CDR3 is TGTGCCAGCAGTTTCGGACTATCCTACGAGCAGTACTTC.

The chain is built from TRBV5-1 and TRBJ1-1; 9 bases are a match to TRBD1. The CDR3 spans 16 residues. V lost 2 bases and J lost 3; bases outside the gene matches: 8. Germline CDR1 reads SGHRS; CDR2 reads YFSETQ. CDR3 loop: CASSFIQGAVDTEAFF. Written as DNA, the CDR3 is TGCGCCAGCAGCTTCATACAGGGGGCGGTAGACACTGAAGCTTTCTTT.

This clone showed up just a few times. V and J are TRBV15 and TRBJ2-1; 16 bases line up with TRBD2. The CDR3 contains 21 residues. With V trimmed by 0 bases and J by 6 bases, 14 bases remained unmatched. Per germline, CDR1 LNHNV and CDR2 YYDKDF (reference sequence). CDR3 residues: CATSRDLGLAGGTPEGNEQFF. The CDR3 DNA is TGTGCCACCAGCAGAGATCTGGGACTAGCGGGAGGGACCCCAGAGGGCAATGAGCAGTTCTTC.

The chain uses TRBV18 and TRBJ2-3; D remains ambiguous. V gave up 3 bases and J gave up 2 bases, with 3 bases separating them. Per germline, CDR1 KGHSH and CDR2 LQKENI. This CDR3 spans 12 amino acids. The CDR3 nucleotides read TGTGCCAGCTCACCCTACACAGATACGCAGTATTTT. Protein product: CASSPYTDTQYF. Combining the CDR3 with reference TRBV18 and TRBJ2-3 gives the whole variable domain NAGVMQNPRHLVRRRGQEARLRCSPMKGHSHVYWYRQLPEEGLKFMVYLQKENIIDESGMPKERFSAEFPKEGPSILRIQQVVRGDSAAYFCASSPYTDTQYFGPGTRLTVL.

The chain links TRBV28 to TRBJ1-1, with no clear D. Germline V gene sequence: CDR1 MDHEN, CDR2 SYDVKM. This CDR3 has 13 amino acids. Between the trimmed V and J ends, which lost 7 bases and 2 bases, there was a span of 11 bases. CDR3 bases: TGTGCCAGCACTATACAGCATAACACTGAAGCTTTCTTT. It yields the protein CASTIQHNTEAFF.

The CDR3 coding sequence is TGTGCCAGTAGTAGACAGGGGGGTCAGCCCCAGCATTTT. Translated, it gives CASSRQGGQPQHF. This chain links TRBV19 with TRBJ1-5; 9 bases line up with TRBD1. CDR1 is LNHDA and CDR2 is SQIVND in the germline V gene (reference sequence). With 4 bases clipped from V and 6 bases from J, the junction kept 1 base outside the gene matches. The CDR3 covers 13 residues. Combining the CDR3 with reference TRBV19 and TRBJ1-5 gives the whole variable domain DGGITQSPKYLFRKEGQNVTLSCEQNLNHDAMYWYRQDPGQGLRLIYYSQIVNDFQKGDIAEGYSVSREKKESFPLTVTSAQKNPTAFYLCASSRQGGQPQHFGDGTRLSIL.

This chain joins TRBV30 and TRBJ1-4; 7 nucleotides agree with TRBD1. V was pared by 7 bases and J by 8 bases, with 13 bases of the junction left unmatched. CDR1 is GTSNPN, CDR2 SVGIG, per germline (reference sequence). This CDR3 has 14 residues. The CDR3 loop reads CAFHLDRVGEKLFF. The CDR3 nucleotides are TGTGCCTTCCACCTAGACAGGGTCGGCGAAAAACTGTTTTTT.

The CDR3 here is CASSPMTSRADTQYF. CDR3 DNA: TGTGCCAGCAGCCCGATGACTAGCAGGGCAGATACGCAGTATTTT. The genes are TRBV7-2 and TRBJ2-3; 7 nucleotides line up with TRBD2. V gave up 5 bases and J gave up 4 bases; unmatched junction bases: 9. CDR3 size: 15 residues. CDR1 and CDR2 from the germline V gene are SGHTA and FQGNSA.

Turning to this clone: At one end, the junction sequence differs from germline, possibly due to a read error. The chain links TRBV7-9 to TRBJ2-7, with a weak D call TRBD2 (5 bases). The CDR3 is 16 residues long. Germline values: CDR1 SEHNR, CDR2 FQNEAQ (reference sequence). The CDR3 coding sequence is TGTTCCAGCAGCTTAGGGTACGGGGAACGGGCCTACGAGCAGTACTTC. As protein: CSSSLGYGERAYEQYF.

V and J are TRBV27 and TRBJ2-1, with unresolved D. CDR3 length equals 15 residues. The V gene's germline CDR1 is MNHEY and CDR2 SMNVEV (reference sequence). V lost 1 base to trimming and J lost 0 bases, with 7 bases between them. The CDR3 here is CASSLWPSSYNEQFF. As DNA, the CDR3 is TGTGCCAGCAGTTTATGGCCCTCCTCCTACAATGAGCAGTTCTTC.

The V call is TRBV9, the J call TRBJ2-7; D gene uncertain. Germline loops: CDR1 SGDLS, CDR2 YYNGEE. V was pared by 1 base and J by 3 bases, with 8 bases between. The CDR3 loop spans 13 amino acids. The CDR3 reads CASSVLGNYEQYF. The CDR3 nucleotides are TGTGCCAGCAGCGTACTCGGTAACTACGAGCAGTACTTC.

The chain has TRBV11-3 and TRBJ1-1; TRBD1 matches 7 bases. The trim removed 6 bases at V and 5 bases at J, leaving 6 bases unmatched. Germline-derived CDR1 and CDR2 are SGHNT and YENEEA. The CDR3 consists of 13 residues. As DNA, the CDR3 is TGTGCCAGCAGTTACCAGGGGGGTACTGAAGCTTTCTTT. Protein: CASSYQGGTEAFF.

CDR3 amino acids: CASSGETGGYEQYF. The CDR3 DNA is TGTGCCAGCAGCGGGGAGACAGGGGGCTACGAGCAGTACTTC. The chain uses TRBV7-9 and TRBJ2-7, with TRBD1 matching over 9 bases. The CDR3 loop spans 14 amino acids. Germline V gene lookup returns CDR1 SEHNR and CDR2 FQNEAQ (reference sequence). V gave up 5 bases and J gave up 3 bases; unmatched junction bases: 5.

J is TRBJ2-5 and V is TRBV28; possibly TRBD1 for D (5 bases). The CDR3 runs 14 residues. In germline, CDR1 is MDHEN, CDR2 SYDVKM. The V end was cut by 3 bases, the J end by 7 bases, with 15 bases between. CDR3 protein: CASSFLDTTGTQYF. The DNA of the CDR3 is TGTGCCAGCAGTTTCTTGGACACTACCGGGACCCAGTACTTC.

The chain is built from TRBV7-8 and TRBJ2-7; D possibly corresponds to TRBD2 (5 bases). Trimming left V 6 bases short and J 5 bases short, with 14 bases between. The CDR3 covers 13 residues. CDR1 SGHVS and CDR2 FQNEAQ come from the germline V gene. CDR3 nucleotide sequence: TGTGCCAGCAGTGAGGGAGCCAGGAACGAGCAGTACTTC. It is translated as CASSEGARNEQYF.

The chain carries TRBV6-1 and TRBJ2-7, with 7 bases lining up with TRBD2. Germline V gene sequence: CDR1 MNHNS, CDR2 SASEGT. With 1 base clipped from V and 7 bases from J, the junction kept 4 bases outside the gene matches. This CDR3 spans 13 amino acids. The CDR3 spells CASSEGTRGEQYF. The CDR3 coding sequence is TGTGCCAGCAGTGAAGGTACGCGGGGGGAGCAGTACTTC.

In DNA, the CDR3 is TGTGCCAGCAGCCCCCCAGGCACCGGGGAGCTGTTTTTT. Translated: CASSPPGTGELFF. This chain connects TRBV7-3 to TRBJ2-2; D unresolved. Looked up from germline, CDR1 is SGHTA and CDR2 is FQGTGA. CDR3 length: 13 amino acids. V was cut by 5 bases and J by 4 bases, with 8 bases left in between.

J is TRBJ2-3 and V is TRBV28; 8 bases match TRBD1. From germline, CDR1 is MDHEN and CDR2 SYDVKM. The J segment lost 2 bases and the V segment lost 6 bases, leaving 10 bases of the junction unmatched. The CDR3 sequence is 16 residues long. The CDR3 sequence is CASRPRQGYHTDTQYF. The CDR3 DNA reads as TGTGCCAGCAGGCCCAGACAGGGGTATCACACAGATACGCAGTATTTT.

CDR3: CAGSGFTAKNIQYF. The CDR3 DNA is TGCGCCGGGAGCGGCTTTACGGCCAAAAACATTCAGTACTTC. The V and J genes are TRBV10-2 and TRBJ2-4; D might be TRBD2 (5 bases). The V gene lost 11 bases and the J gene lost 1 base, with 15 bases spanning the gap. The CDR3 has 14 residues. In germline, CDR1 is WSHSY, CDR2 SAAADI.

The rearrangement links TRBV19 to TRBJ1-5; 8 bases line up with TRBD1. This CDR3 region has 15 residues. Per germline, CDR1 LNHDA and CDR2 SQIVND (reference sequence). Germline trimming cut 5 bases from V and 1 base from J; bases unmatched to any gene: 4. CDR3 DNA: TGTGCCAGTAGTGGAACAGGGGGAAGCAATCAGCCCCAGCATTTT. Its translation: CASSGTGGSNQPQHF.

The rearrangement links TRBV7-2 to TRBJ2-5; 10 positions match TRBD2. CDR3 length: 15 residues. With V trimmed by 5 bases and J by 5 bases, 8 bases remained unmatched. Germline V gene lookup returns CDR1 SGHTA and CDR2 FQGNSA. The CDR3 spells CASSPSGRARETQYF. The CDR3 bases are TGTGCCAGCAGCCCCAGCGGGAGGGCCCGGGAGACCCAGTACTTC.

The rearrangement uses TRBV27 and TRBJ1-4, with 8 bases aligning to TRBD1. The CDR3 sequence is 15 residues long. V shed 2 bases, J shed 7 bases, and the junction held 6 bases outside the gene matches. Germline values: CDR1 MNHEY, CDR2 SMNVEV (reference sequence). DNA for the CDR3: TGTGCCAGCAGTTTAGCCGCTGACAGGGGTGAAAAACTGTTTTTT. Translated, it gives CASSLAADRGEKLFF. Together with reference TRBV27 and TRBJ1-4, the CDR3 gives the full variable domain: EAQVTQNPRYLITVTGKKLTVTCSQNMNHEYMSWYRQDPGLGLRQIYYSMNVEVTDKGDVPEGYKVSRKEKRNFPLILESPSPNQTSLYFCASSLAADRGEKLFFGSGTQLSVL.

This clone was picked up a small number of times. V is TRBV27 and J is TRBJ2-3, with TRBD2 as a possible D gene (6 bases). Per the germline V gene, CDR1 is MNHEY and CDR2 is SMNVEV (reference sequence). V lost 3 bases and J lost 3, with 13 bases in between. The length of the CDR3 is 15 residues. The CDR3 sequence: CASSFLVGGTDTQYF. The CDR3 DNA follows: TGTGCCAGCAGTTTCTTGGTGGGAGGAACAGATACGCAGTATTTT.

Worth noting for this clone: One junction end does not reproduce the germline sequence, and a read error may be involved. The chain joins TRBV18 to TRBJ2-7; D may be TRBD2 (5 bases). CDR3 length: 17 residues. Germline V lookup: CDR1 KGHSH, CDR2 LQKENI. The CDR3 DNA follows: TGTGCCAGCTCACCACCACTAGGCACGGGGTCCGGATACGGGCAGTACTTC. Its protein product is CASSPPLGTGSGYGQYF.

The J gene is TRBJ2-7, the V gene TRBV5-1, with D unresolved. Germline V gene sequence: CDR1 SGHRS, CDR2 YFSETQ. The CDR3 runs 13 residues. Trimming shortened V by 0 bases and J by 0 bases, and 4 bases separated the two germline ends. The CDR3, as DNA: TGCGCCAGCAGCTTGGGCAGCTCCTACGAGCAGTACTTC. As protein: CASSLGSSYEQYF.

The V call is TRBV19, the J call TRBJ2-5, with D perhaps matching TRBD1 (5 bases). V lost 1 base, J lost 4 bases, and 10 bases lay in between. The V gene's germline CDR1 is LNHDA and CDR2 SQIVND (reference sequence). The CDR3 spans 14 residues. CDR3 DNA sequence: TGTGCCAGTAGTATAGCTGATACAGGAGAGACCCAGTACTTC. Its translation is CASSIADTGETQYF. The variable domain in full, with the rest retrieved from reference TRBV19 and TRBJ2-5, is DGGITQSPKYLFRKEGQNVTLSCEQNLNHDAMYWYRQDPGQGLRLIYYSQIVNDFQKGDIAEGYSVSREKKESFPLTVTSAQKNPTAFYLCASSIADTGETQYFGPGTRLLVL.

The rearrangement uses TRBV10-2 and TRBJ1-3; D is unresolved. Per germline, CDR1 WSHSY and CDR2 SAAADI. The CDR3 totals 16 residues. The V end lost 2 bases, the J end lost 0 bases, and 11 bases lay between the germline ends. CDR3 nucleotides: TGCGCCAGCAGTGAGGGCAGTCCCCTCTCTGGAAACACCATATATTTT. This sequence encodes CASSEGSPLSGNTIYF.

CDR3 region: CASSVGDTQYF. The CDR3 DNA is TGTGCCAGCAGCGTCGGGGATACGCAGTATTTT. The chain has TRBV9 and TRBJ2-3, with D unresolved. Trimming pared 2 bases from V and 6 bases from J, leaving 4 bases between. This CDR3 spans 11 amino acids. The germline gives CDR1 SGDLS, CDR2 YYNGEE.

V usage is TRBV9 and J usage is TRBJ1-4, with 10 bases matching TRBD1. Germline V gives CDR1 SGDLS, CDR2 YYNGEE. The CDR3 length is 14 residues. The ends lost 4 bases at V and 8 bases at J; junction bases unmatched: 5. The chain's CDR3 is CASSSGTGDEKLFF. As DNA, the CDR3 is TGTGCCAGCAGCTCCGGGACAGGGGACGAAAAACTGTTTTTT. The full variable domain, in which reference TRBV9 and TRBJ1-4 provide the parts outside the CDR3, is DSGVTQTPKHLITATGQRVTLRCSPRSGDLSVYWYQQSLDQGLQFLIQYYNGEERAKGNILERFSAQQFPDLHSELNLSSLELGDSALYFCASSSGTGDEKLFFGSGTQLSVL.

The chain recombines TRBV10-1 with TRBJ2-1; 9 nucleotides line up with TRBD2. The length of the CDR3 is 11 residues. Trimming cost V 11 bases and J 14 bases; bases outside gene matches: 10. In germline, CDR1 is WNHNN, CDR2 SYGVQD (reference sequence). As DNA, the CDR3 is TGCGCCGCGGAAGCGGGAGGTGACAAGTTCTTC. This encodes CAAEAGGDKFF.